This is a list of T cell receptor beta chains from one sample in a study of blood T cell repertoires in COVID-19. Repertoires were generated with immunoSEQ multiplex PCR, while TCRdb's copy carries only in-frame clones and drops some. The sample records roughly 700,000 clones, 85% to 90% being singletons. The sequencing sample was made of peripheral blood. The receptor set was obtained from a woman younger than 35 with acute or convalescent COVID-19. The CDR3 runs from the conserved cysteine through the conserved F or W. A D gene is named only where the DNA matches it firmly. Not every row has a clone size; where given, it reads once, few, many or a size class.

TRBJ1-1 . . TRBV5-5 CASTGARSEAFF TGTGCCAGCACCGGCGCGCGGTCCGAAGCTTTCTTT
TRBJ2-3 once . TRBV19 CASSRAPQSRRGGTDTQYF TGTGCCAGTAGTAGGGCCCCACAAAGTAGGCGGGGAGGCACAGATACGCAGTATTTT
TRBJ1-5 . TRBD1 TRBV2 CASRGDRGEYSNQPQHF TGTGCCAGCAGAGGAGACAGGGGGGAATATAGCAATCAGCCCCAGCATTTT
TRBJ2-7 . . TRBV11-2 CASSLPERNSYEQYF TGTGCCAGCAGCTTACCCGAGAGGAATTCCTACGAGCAGTACTTC
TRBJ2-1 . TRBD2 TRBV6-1 CASSEAGGTYNEQFF TGTGCCAGCAGTGAGGCGGGGGGGACCTACAATGAGCAGTTCTTC
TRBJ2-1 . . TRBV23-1 CASSQSEDRSSYNEQFF TGCGCCAGCAGTCAATCGGAGGACCGAAGCTCCTACAATGAGCAGTTCTTC
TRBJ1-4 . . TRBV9 CASSVGGGTQNEKLFF TGTGCCAGCAGCGTAGGGGGGGGTACCCAAAATGAAAAACTGTTTTTT
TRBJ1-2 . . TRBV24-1 CATSDSGDGYTF TGTGCCACCAGTGATTCGGGTGATGGCTACACCTTC
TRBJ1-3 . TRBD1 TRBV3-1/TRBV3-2 CASSHGQEYSGNTIYF TGTGCCAGCAGCCACGGACAGGAATACTCTGGAAACACCATATATTTT
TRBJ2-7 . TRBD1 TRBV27 CASSQGTTGLSSGQYF TGTGCCAGCAGCCAAGGAACGACAGGGCTTTCTTCCGGGCAGTACTTC
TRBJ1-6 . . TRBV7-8 CASRLTVGQDNSPLHF TGTGCCAGCAGACTCACCGTTGGGCAGGATAATTCACCCCTCCACTTT
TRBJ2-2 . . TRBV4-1 CASSQAGQDTGELFF TGCGCCAGCAGCCAAGCTGGGCAAGACACCGGGGAGCTGTTTTTT
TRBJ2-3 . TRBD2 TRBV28 CASSPGGARTDTQYF TGTGCCAGCAGTCCCGGGGGGGCCAGGACAGATACGCAGTATTTT
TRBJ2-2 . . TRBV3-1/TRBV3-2 CASSPDILGELFF TGTGCCAGCAGCCCGGACATCCTCGGGGAGCTGTTTTTT
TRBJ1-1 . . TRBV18 CATRTDPGVPEAFF TGTGCCACCAGGACAGACCCTGGGGTGCCTGAAGCTTTCTTT
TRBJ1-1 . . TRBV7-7 CASSPSVNTEAFF TGTGCCAGCAGCCCCTCAGTGAACACTGAAGCTTTCTTT
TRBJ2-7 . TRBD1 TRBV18 CASSPLGQPEYF TGTGCCAGCTCACCACTGGGACAGCCAGAGTACTTC
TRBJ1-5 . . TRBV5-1 CASSPGSQSNQPQHF TGCGCCAGCAGCCCCGGGAGCCAAAGCAATCAGCCCCAGCATTTT
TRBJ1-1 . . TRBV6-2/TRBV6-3 CASSSLTGMNTEAFF TGTGCCAGCAGCTCCCTGACAGGAATGAACACTGAAGCTTTCTTT
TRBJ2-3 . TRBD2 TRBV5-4 CASSTGGHADTQYF TGTGCCAGCAGTACGGGGGGGCATGCAGATACGCAGTATTTT